The rows below give T cell receptor beta chains drawn from one sample of a study of blood T cell repertoires in COVID-19. The assay was immunoSEQ multiplex PCR, and TCRdb's table has in-frame clones only and misses some. The sample includes over 200,000 clones, 83% of them seen just once. The sequencing input was peripheral blood. The receptors come from a man aged 80 or over with acute or convalescent COVID-19. Both conserved end residues are part of each CDR3. The order of the fields is J gene, clone size, V gene, D gene, CDR3 DNA, CDR3 protein. D genes are given only for firm matches. Expanded clones are given a class, and other clones once, few, many or no size at all.

>TRBJ2-7|NA|TRBV5-4|TRBD2
TGTGCCAGCAGTCGGCGGTTGTCGGCGGGAGAATCCTACGAGCAGTACTTC
CASSRRLSAGESYEQYF
>TRBJ1-6|NA|TRBV11-2|TRBD1
TGTGCCAGCAGCTTAGATACAGGGGCCTATAATTCACCCCTCCACTTT
CASSLDTGAYNSPLHF
>TRBJ2-7|NA|TRBV9|NA
TGTGCCAGCAGCGTAGGTCAGGACTGGACCTACGAGCAGTACTTC
CASSVGQDWTYEQYF
>TRBJ1-3|NA|TRBV18|TRBD1
TGTGCCAGCTCACCATCCGGAGGTCCGCAGGGGGCCGGAGGAAACACCATATATTTT
CASSPSGGPQGAGGNTIYF
>TRBJ2-5|NA|TRBV19|NA
TGTGCCAGTAATGGCGTTAGCGGATTAAAAGAGACCCAGTACTTC
CASNGVSGLKETQYF
>TRBJ2-2|once|TRBV9|TRBD2
TGTGCCAGCAGCGTAGTAGCGGGGGCCACCGGGGAGCTGTTTTTT
CASSVVAGATGELFF
>TRBJ2-1|NA|TRBV19|TRBD2
TGTGCCAGTAGTATGACTAGCGGGAGTGGGATGAATGAGCAGTTCTTC
CASSMTSGSGMNEQFF
>TRBJ2-2|NA|TRBV25-1|NA
TGTGCCAGCGGTGATCTCCAGCGGTCGAACACCGGGGAGCTGTTTTTT
CASGDLQRSNTGELFF
>TRBJ2-7|NA|TRBV12-3/TRBV12-4|NA
TGTGCCAGCAGTCGGGGACCGGGGGACGAGCAGTACTTC
CASSRGPGDEQYF
>TRBJ1-1|NA|TRBV7-9|TRBD1
TGTGCCAGCAGCTTGAACCAGGACAGGGGAGCTTTCTTT
CASSLNQDRGAFF
>TRBJ2-1|NA|TRBV6-5|TRBD2
TGTGCCAGCAGGTCCGGGACTAGCGTTTACAATGAGCAGTTCTTC
CASRSGTSVYNEQFF
>TRBJ2-7|NA|TRBV7-2|TRBD2
TGTGCCAGCAGTTCTACTAGCGCCTACGAGCAGTACTTC
CASSSTSAYEQYF
>TRBJ1-2|NA|TRBV6-1|NA
TGTGCCAGCAGTGAACCTGGATACCCTATGAGGTTCACCTTC
CASSEPGYPMRFTF
>TRBJ2-7|NA|TRBV13|TRBD2
TGTGCCAGCAGCTTTCAGTTTTACGGGGCTAGCGGGAGGAGGCCCTACGAGCAGTACTTC
CASSFQFYGASGRRPYEQYF
>TRBJ2-7|NA|TRBV5-1|NA
TGCGCCAGCAGCCAGATGGGGACATCTTATTCGGCCGAGCAGTACTTC
CASSQMGTSYSAEQYF
>TRBJ1-1|NA|TRBV12-3/TRBV12-4|NA
TGTGCCAGCAGTTTTCAGGGGAACACTGAAGCTTTCTTT
CASSFQGNTEAFF
>TRBJ2-1|NA|TRBV24-1|NA
TGTGCCACCAGTGAGACCGGGACAAAAGACAATGAGCAGTTCTTC
CATSETGTKDNEQFF
>TRBJ2-5|NA|TRBV5-1|NA
TGCGCCAGCAGCCAGACTAGTAACCGGGAGACCCAGTACTTC
CASSQTSNRETQYF
>TRBJ1-6|NA|TRBV5-6|TRBD1
TGTGCCAGCAGCACACGACAGGGCGTGTTTTTAGCACCCCTCCACTTT
CASSTRQGVFLAPLHF
>TRBJ1-1|once|TRBV2|NA
TGTGCCAGCATCGGACAACTTAACACTGAAGCTTTCTTT
CASIGQLNTEAFF
>TRBJ2-7|NA|TRBV28|TRBD2
TGTGCCAGCAGCCGTAGCGGGAGGAGCTCCTACGAGCAGTACTTC
CASSRSGRSSYEQYF
>TRBJ1-4|NA|TRBV28|TRBD1
TGTGCCAGCCGCTCACAGGGGACTAGCGAAAAACTGTTTTTT
CASRSQGTSEKLFF
>TRBJ2-1|NA|TRBV6-5|NA
TGTGCCACCGAAGGGGGGGCCTCCTACAATGAGCAGTTCTTC
CATEGGASYNEQFF
>TRBJ1-1|NA|TRBV19|NA
TGTGCCAGTAGTATAGCCCCAAGCCTAGAGGCTTTCTTT
CASSIAPSLEAFF
>TRBJ2-5|NA|TRBV5-5|TRBD2
TGTGCCAGCAGCTGGGGGGGACCAAGAGAGACCCAGTACTTC
CASSWGGPRETQYF
>TRBJ1-2|NA|TRBV4-1|NA
TGCGCCAGCAGCCAAGAAGGTGGGGGGGCTGGTGGCTACACCTTC
CASSQEGGGAGGYTF
>TRBJ1-6|NA|TRBV6-2/TRBV6-3|NA
TGTGCCAGCAGTTACTCGATTCAGGATTCACCCCTCCACTTT
CASSYSIQDSPLHF
>TRBJ2-7|NA|TRBV28|NA
TGTGCCAGCAGTCCCCGGGGTATCTACGAGCAGTACTTC
CASSPRGIYEQYF
>TRBJ1-3|NA|TRBV3-1/TRBV3-2|NA
TGTGCCAGCAGCCAAGAAGGTCCAGGGGTAAGCACCATATATTTT
CASSQEGPGVSTIYF
>TRBJ2-7|NA|TRBV7-8|TRBD2
TGTGCCAGCAGCTTAGGGGGGGGTGCCGAGCAGTACTTC
CASSLGGGAEQYF
>TRBJ1-5|NA|TRBV6-2/TRBV6-3|NA
TGTGCCAGCAGTTATCGGCAGGGAAGGAAGCCCCAGCATTTT
CASSYRQGRKPQHF
>TRBJ1-5|NA|TRBV18|TRBD1
TGTGCCAGCTCCCAGGGGGCAGGGGGCAATCAGCCCCAGCATTTT
CASSQGAGGNQPQHF
>TRBJ1-2|NA|TRBV5-1|NA
TGCGCCAGCAGCTCGAACGGGGAGGTTTTTAATGGCTACACCTTC
CASSSNGEVFNGYTF
>TRBJ2-5|NA|TRBV5-1|TRBD1
TGCGCCAGCAGCGGAATGACAGGGCCCCAAGAGACCCAGTACTTC
CASSGMTGPQETQYF
>TRBJ2-7|once|TRBV6-5|TRBD1
TGTGCCAGCCTCCCGCGGGGACAGGCCCTCTCCGAGCAGTACTTC
CASLPRGQALSEQYF
>TRBJ2-3|NA|TRBV9|TRBD1
TGTGCCAGCAGCCTATCCGGGACAGGGGTATCAGATACGCAGTATTTT
CASSLSGTGVSDTQYF
>TRBJ2-3|NA|TRBV18|TRBD2
TGTGCCAGCTCAGTCCGGACTAGCGGGGGGCAACCTAATACGCAGTATTTT
CASSVRTSGGQPNTQYF
>TRBJ2-2|NA|TRBV4-1|NA
TGCGCCAGCAGCCAAGGAACTCATAGCGCCTCGAACACCGGGGAGCTGTTTTTT
CASSQGTHSASNTGELFF
>TRBJ1-6|once|TRBV28|NA
TGTGCCAGCAGGCCCTCTACTTCGGGGAATTCACCCCTCCACTTT
CASRPSTSGNSPLHF
>TRBJ2-7|NA|TRBV6-6|NA
TGTGCCAGCAGCAGAAGACAGTCCTACGAGCAGTACTTC
CASSRRQSYEQYF
>TRBJ1-2|NA|TRBV3-1/TRBV3-2|NA
TGTGCCAGCAACACGTCGCCTAGGGGTGGCTACACCTTC
CASNTSPRGGYTF
>TRBJ2-1|NA|TRBV28|NA
TGTGCCAGCAGTTTGATAGGAACTAGGAATGAGCAGTTCTTC
CASSLIGTRNEQFF
>TRBJ1-1|once|TRBV7-2|TRBD1
TGTGCCAGCAGCCACGGACAGGGTACTGAAGCTTTCTTT
CASSHGQGTEAFF
>TRBJ1-5|few|TRBV27|TRBD1
TGTGCCAGCAGTTTCTTCGGGACAGGTAGCAATCAGCCCCAGCATTTT
CASSFFGTGSNQPQHF
>TRBJ1-5|NA|TRBV5-6|NA
TGTGCCAGCAGCTTGGGGCAGGGGCCCTATGTTGGGACCCAGCATTTT
CASSLGQGPYVGTQHF
>TRBJ2-5|NA|TRBV21-1|NA
TGTGCCAGCAGCCCCCTTAGTAGGGGCAGAGAGGAGACCCAGTACTTC
CASSPLSRGREETQYF
>TRBJ2-6|NA|TRBV2|TRBD1
TGTGCCAGCAGCAGGGAAAAGGGGGCCGGGGCCAACGTCCTGACTTTC
CASSREKGAGANVLTF
>TRBJ1-3|once|TRBV11-2|NA
TGTGCCAGCAGCTTAGTCACATCTGGAAACACCATATATTTT
CASSLVTSGNTIYF
>TRBJ1-1|NA|TRBV7-9|NA
TGTGCCAGCAGCTTAGGGCAGATGAACACTGAAGCTTTCTTT
CASSLGQMNTEAFF
>TRBJ2-2|NA|TRBV5-1|TRBD2
TGCGCCAGCAGCCCTAGCGGGGGGGCCGACACCGGGGAGCTGTTTTTT
CASSPSGGADTGELFF
>TRBJ2-2|NA|TRBV28|NA
TGTGCCAGCAGTCCCCGGAACACCGGGGAGCTGTTTTTT
CASSPRNTGELFF
>TRBJ1-1|NA|TRBV20-1|NA
TGCAGTGCTAGCAGGAACACTGAAGCTTTCTTT
CSASRNTEAFF
>TRBJ1-1|once|TRBV9|TRBD1
TGTGCCAGCAGCCCGACTCAAGGACAGGGTTTTGGAGCTTTCTTT
CASSPTQGQGFGAFF
>TRBJ1-5|NA|TRBV24-1|TRBD1
TGTGCCTCTAGTCAGGGGGGCAGGCCCCAGCATTTT
CASSQGGRPQHF
>TRBJ1-6|NA|TRBV27|NA
TGTGCCAGCGGACCCGGGAGCTTTAATTCACCCCTCCACTTT
CASGPGSFNSPLHF
>TRBJ2-7|few|TRBV4-1|NA
TGCGCCAGCAGCCAAGACCCCTCTGGGACAAGACCCTACGAGCAGTACTTC
CASSQDPSGTRPYEQYF
>TRBJ2-1|NA|TRBV18|NA
TGTGCCAGCTCACCGGATGGCGGGTACAATGAGCAGTTCTTC
CASSPDGGYNEQFF
>TRBJ2-7|NA|TRBV28|TRBD2
TGTGCCAGCAGTCCGGGGGGGGTTAGGACTAGCTACGAGCAGTACTTC
CASSPGGVRTSYEQYF
>TRBJ2-5|NA|TRBV5-1|NA
TGCGCCAGCAGCTTCATCCACTCGACAGGACAAGAGACCCAGTACTTC
CASSFIHSTGQETQYF